The 20 T cell receptor beta chains below come from one sample, sequenced in a study of cytomegalovirus exposure and HLA in healthy donors. PCR primers comprised 60 Vbeta and 13 Jbeta primers. TCRdb's copy holds only in-frame clones and misses some; the assay was immunoSEQ multiplex PCR. The sample lists roughly 130,000 clones; approximately 80% were seen once. Sequenced material: PBMCs. The receptors shown here come from a middle-aged woman in good health and CMV-seronegative.

This clone has more than one count but fewer than ten. As DNA, the CDR3 is TGTGCCAGTAGTATGAGCTCCGCGGGCACAGATACGCAGTATTTT. This sequence encodes CASSMSSAGTDTQYF. The chain links TRBV19 to TRBJ2-3; D gene ambiguous. Looked up from germline, CDR1 is LNHDA and CDR2 is SQIVND (reference sequence). Trimming removed 3 bases at V and 1 base at J, with 11 bases between. The CDR3 spans 15 residues.

The chain combines TRBV27 with TRBJ2-5, with D tentatively TRBD1 (6 bases). Looked up from germline, CDR1 is MNHEY and CDR2 is SMNVEV (reference sequence). The CDR3 length is 13 residues. V was cut by 6 bases and J by 5 bases, with 13 bases left in between. The CDR3 spells CASRPGARETQYF. The CDR3 DNA is TGTGCCAGCAGGCCAGGGGCACGGGAGACCCAGTACTTC.

Only one count was recorded for this clone. The rearrangement joins TRBV10-2 to TRBJ2-2; the D gene is possibly TRBD2 (6 bases). CDR3 length: 15 residues. Trimming cost V 10 bases and J 1 base, with 16 bases left between them. CDR1 is WSHSY and CDR2 is SAAADI in the germline V gene. The CDR3 DNA reads TGCGCCACCTCCCTGTTGGGGGGGAACACCGGGGAGCTGTTTTTT. Residues: CATSLLGGNTGELFF.

This clone was recorded once. This sequence joins TRBV27 and TRBJ2-2; TRBD1 matches at 11 bases. V was clipped by 3 bases and J by 6 bases; unmatched bases: 3. The germline CDR1 and CDR2 sequences are MNHEY and SMNVEV (reference sequence). The CDR3 loop spans 15 amino acids. The CDR3 DNA is TGTGCCAGCAGTTTTGGGACAGGGGGGTCCGGGGAGCTGTTTTTT. This sequence encodes CASSFGTGGSGELFF.

The chain has TRBV27 and TRBJ1-2, with TRBD1 matching over 7 bases. Germline loops: CDR1 MNHEY, CDR2 SMNVEV (reference sequence). Germline trimming cut 4 bases from V and 4 bases from J; bases unmatched to any gene: 15. This CDR3 has 17 amino acids. The CDR3 bases are TGTGCCAGCAGTTCCTTGGCAGGGGGAGCGAAGACCTATGGCTACACCTTC. It encodes CASSSLAGGAKTYGYTF.

This sequence joins TRBV15 and TRBJ2-4, with 8 bases fitting TRBD1. The CDR3 sequence is 17 residues long. Trimming removed 5 bases from V and 4 bases from J; junction bases left unmatched: 13. The V gene's germline CDR1 is LNHNV and CDR2 YYDKDF (reference sequence). CDR3 coding DNA: TGTGCCACCAGCGGCCGGGGCCAGGGGGCGTTTAAAAACATTCAGTACTTC. Residues: CATSGRGQGAFKNIQYF.

V and J are TRBV9 and TRBJ1-6; D is perhaps TRBD1 (5 bases). Trimming shortened V by 4 bases and J by 4 bases, and 9 bases separated the two germline ends. Germline lookup yields CDR1 SGDLS and CDR2 YYNGEE. The CDR3 is 14 amino acids. CDR3 loop: CASSPRAYNSPLHF. CDR3 in DNA: TGTGCCAGCAGCCCCAGGGCATATAATTCACCCCTCCACTTT.

A remark on this clone: Other DNA sequences in the sample encode the same CDR3. The chain employs TRBV9 and TRBJ2-2; 8 nucleotides match TRBD2. Germline V gives CDR1 SGDLS, CDR2 YYNGEE. J gave up 1 base and V 0 bases, and 5 bases lay outside the gene matches. CDR3 length equals 17 residues. DNA of the CDR3: TGTGCCAGCAGCGTAGGAAGCGGGAGTGGGAACACCGGGGAGCTGTTTTTT. It codes for CASSVGSGSGNTGELFF.

The chain employs TRBV6-5 and TRBJ2-3; a weak D match, TRBD2 (7 bases). Germline assignment: CDR1 MNHEY and CDR2 SVGAGI. V was pared by 2 bases and J by 3 bases, with 15 bases between. The length of the CDR3 is 16 residues. CDR3 in amino acids: CASSYRGGANTDTQYF. In DNA, the CDR3 is TGTGCCAGCAGTTACCGTGGGGGGGCAAATACAGATACGCAGTATTTT.

The chain employs TRBV11-2 and TRBJ2-3, with 10 bases lining up with TRBD2. In germline, CDR1 is SGHAT, CDR2 FQNNGV. Trimming at V came to 1 base and at J to 2 bases, leaving 6 bases not matched to a gene. This CDR3 has 17 amino acids. This CDR3 is CASSLGVAGGHTDTQYF. CDR3 coding DNA: TGTGCCAGCAGCTTAGGTGTAGCGGGGGGCCACACAGATACGCAGTATTTT.

V usage is TRBV6-1 and J usage is TRBJ1-2; maybe TRBD1 (6 bases). The germline gives CDR1 MNHNS, CDR2 SASEGT. CDR3 size: 15 residues. Trimming took off 1 base at V and 3 bases at J, with 12 bases between the two ends. CDR3 in amino acids: CASSEGGGRDYGYTF. The CDR3 DNA reads TGTGCCAGCAGTGAAGGCGGGGGGCGCGACTATGGCTACACCTTC.

A word on this clone: Mismatch with germline at one junction end may stem from a read error. J is TRBJ2-4 and V is TRBV9, with D perhaps matching TRBD2 (6 bases). The CDR3 spans 15 residues. CDR1 is SGDLS, CDR2 YYNGEE, per germline. The CDR3 region has the DNA TGTGCCAGCAGCGTAGAAGGACTAAACAAAAACAGTCAGTACTTC. As protein: CASSVEGLNKNSQYF.

This clone came up once. This chain connects TRBV7-7 to TRBJ2-7, with a weak D call TRBD1 (5 bases). Germline V gene sequence: CDR1 SSHAT, CDR2 FNYEAQ (reference sequence). The V and J ends lost 2 bases and 0 bases respectively, with 11 bases between them. This CDR3 has 15 residues. CDR3 region: CASSLQPGNSYEQYF. The CDR3 region has the DNA TGTGCCAGCAGCTTACAGCCAGGGAACTCCTACGAGCAGTACTTC.

Note on this clone: This sample includes further DNA sequences coding for the same CDR3. The V call is TRBV18, the J call TRBJ2-3, with TRBD1 identical over 8 bases. There are 15 residues in the CDR3. CDR1 is KGHSH and CDR2 is LQKENI in the germline V gene. V lost 3 bases, J lost 1 base, and 3 bases stayed unmatched. The CDR3 loop is CASSPPGQGTDTQYF. The CDR3 nucleotides read TGTGCCAGCTCACCGCCGGGACAGGGCACAGATACGCAGTATTTT.

This chain links TRBV7-9 with TRBJ1-2, with D maybe TRBD1 (6 bases). The CDR3 sequence is 14 residues long. V was clipped by 1 base and J by 1 base, with 7 bases between them. CDR1 and CDR2 (germline): SEHNR, FQNEAQ (reference sequence). The CDR3 reads CASSLGTVNYGYTF. CDR3 in DNA: TGTGCCAGCAGCTTAGGGACAGTTAACTATGGCTACACCTTC.

V and J are TRBV15 and TRBJ2-2, with 11 bases fitting TRBD2. The CDR3 has 16 amino acids. Germline lookup yields CDR1 LNHNV and CDR2 YYDKDF (reference sequence). V gave up 0 bases and J gave up 6 bases; unmatched junction bases: 3. The CDR3 sequence: CATSRDHSGGAGELFF. DNA for the CDR3: TGTGCCACCAGCAGAGATCATAGCGGGGGGGCCGGGGAGCTGTTTTTT.

This CDR3 is CASSLGLAHYEQYF. DNA of the CDR3: TGTGCCAGCAGTTTAGGACTAGCGCACTACGAGCAGTACTTC. J is TRBJ2-7 and V is TRBV28, with 9 positions matching TRBD2. V trimming: 2 bases; J trimming: 3 bases; junction bases outside the gene matches: 2. Germline V gene data show CDR1 as MDHEN and CDR2 as SYDVKM. The CDR3 is made up of 14 amino acids.

This chain uses TRBV28 with TRBJ1-6, with TRBD1 identical over 7 bases. This CDR3 comprises 15 residues. V lost 6 bases, J lost 4 bases, and 6 bases stayed unmatched. The germline CDR1 and CDR2 sequences are MDHEN and SYDVKM. CDR3 sequence reads: CASRTDRLYNSPLHF. The CDR3 region has the DNA TGTGCCAGCAGAACGGACAGGCTGTATAATTCACCCCTCCACTTT. Full variable domain (rest looked up from reference TRBV28 and TRBJ1-6): DVKVTQSSRYLVKRTGEKVFLECVQDMDHENMFWYRQDPGLGLRLIYFSYDVKMKEKGDIPEGYSVSREKKERFSLILESASTNQTSMYLCASRTDRLYNSPLHFGNGTRLTVT.

CDR3 sequence: CASSWFGGRNEQFF. The CDR3 DNA is TGTGCCAGCAGTTGGTTCGGGGGGCGGAATGAGCAGTTCTTC. The genes are TRBV28 and TRBJ2-1; the D gene is possibly TRBD2 (7 bases). The germline V gene encodes CDR1 MDHEN and CDR2 SYDVKM. The length of the CDR3 is 14 residues. V lost 4 bases, J lost 7 bases, and 14 bases lay in between.

The chain links TRBV5-6 to TRBJ1-1; a possible D gene is TRBD1 (5 bases). The germline gives CDR1 SGHDT, CDR2 YYEEEE. The CDR3 sequence is 16 residues long. V shed 1 base and J shed 1 base, with 14 bases lying between them. CDR3 in amino acids: CASSLYSGSGNTEAFF. The DNA for the CDR3 is TGTGCCAGCAGCTTGTACTCAGGGTCTGGGAACACTGAAGCTTTCTTT.